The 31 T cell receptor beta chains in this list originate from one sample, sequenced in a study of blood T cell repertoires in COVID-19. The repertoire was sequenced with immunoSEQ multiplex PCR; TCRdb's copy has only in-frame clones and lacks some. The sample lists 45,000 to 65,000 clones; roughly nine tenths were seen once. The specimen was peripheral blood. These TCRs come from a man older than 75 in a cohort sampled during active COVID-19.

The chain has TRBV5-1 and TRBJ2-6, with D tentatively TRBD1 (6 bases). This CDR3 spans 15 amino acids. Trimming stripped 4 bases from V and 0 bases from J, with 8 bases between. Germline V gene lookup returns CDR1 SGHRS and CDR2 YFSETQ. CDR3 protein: CASSGQRSGANVLTF. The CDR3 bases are TGCGCCAGCAGCGGACAGCGCTCTGGGGCCAACGTCCTGACTTTC.

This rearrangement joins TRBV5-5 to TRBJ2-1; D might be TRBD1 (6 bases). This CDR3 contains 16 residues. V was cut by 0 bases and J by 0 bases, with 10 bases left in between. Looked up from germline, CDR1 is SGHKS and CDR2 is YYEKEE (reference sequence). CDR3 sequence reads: CASSLGGGGSYNEQFF. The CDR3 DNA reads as TGTGCCAGCAGCTTGGGAGGGGGTGGCTCCTACAATGAGCAGTTCTTC.

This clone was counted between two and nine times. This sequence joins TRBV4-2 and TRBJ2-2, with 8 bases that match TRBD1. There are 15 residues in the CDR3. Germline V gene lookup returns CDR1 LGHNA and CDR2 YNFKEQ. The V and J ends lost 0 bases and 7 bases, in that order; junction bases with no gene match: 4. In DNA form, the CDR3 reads TGTGCCAGCAGCCAAGACAGGGGGCGCGTCGGGGAGCTGTTTTTT. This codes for CASSQDRGRVGELFF.

The CDR3 sequence: CASRTGGLNTGELFF. In DNA form, the CDR3 reads TGTGCCAGTAGAACAGGGGGCCTTAACACCGGGGAGCTGTTTTTT. The V and J genes are TRBV19 and TRBJ2-2; TRBD1 aligns across 9 bases. Germline V gene data show CDR1 as LNHDA and CDR2 as SQIVND (reference sequence). With 6 bases clipped from V and 2 bases from J, the junction kept 4 bases outside the gene matches. The CDR3 runs to 15 residues.

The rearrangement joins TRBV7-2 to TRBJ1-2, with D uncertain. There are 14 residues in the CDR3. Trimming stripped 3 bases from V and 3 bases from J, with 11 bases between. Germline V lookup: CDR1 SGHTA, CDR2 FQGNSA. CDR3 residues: CASSFSSRDYGYTF. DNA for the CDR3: TGTGCCAGCAGCTTTAGCAGCAGAGACTATGGCTACACCTTC.

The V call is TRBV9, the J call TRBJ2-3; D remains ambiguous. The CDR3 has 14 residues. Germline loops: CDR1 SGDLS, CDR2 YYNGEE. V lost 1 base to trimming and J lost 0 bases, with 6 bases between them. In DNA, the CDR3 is TGTGCCAGCAGCGTATCCGGGAGCACAGATACGCAGTATTTT. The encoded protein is CASSVSGSTDTQYF.

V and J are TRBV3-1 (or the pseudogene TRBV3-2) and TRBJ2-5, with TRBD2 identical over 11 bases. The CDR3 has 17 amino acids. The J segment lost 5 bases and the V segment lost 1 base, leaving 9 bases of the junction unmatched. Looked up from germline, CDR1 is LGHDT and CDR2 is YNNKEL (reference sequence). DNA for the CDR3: TGTGCCAGCAGCCAAGGGCTAGCGGGGGGACCGCGGGAGACCCAGTACTTC. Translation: CASSQGLAGGPRETQYF.

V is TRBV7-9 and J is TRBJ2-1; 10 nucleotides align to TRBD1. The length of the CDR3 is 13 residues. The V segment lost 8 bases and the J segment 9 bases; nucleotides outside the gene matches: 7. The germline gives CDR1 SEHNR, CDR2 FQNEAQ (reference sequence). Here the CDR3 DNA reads TGTGCCAGCGTAGGACAGGGGGTTGCTGAGCAGTTCTTC. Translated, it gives CASVGQGVAEQFF.

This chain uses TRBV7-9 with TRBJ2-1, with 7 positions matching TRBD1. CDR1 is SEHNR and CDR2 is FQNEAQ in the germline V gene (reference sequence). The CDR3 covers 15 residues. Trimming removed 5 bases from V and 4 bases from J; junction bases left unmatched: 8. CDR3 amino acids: CASSARQGEYNEQFF. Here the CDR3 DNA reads TGTGCCAGCAGCGCCCGACAGGGAGAATACAATGAGCAGTTCTTC. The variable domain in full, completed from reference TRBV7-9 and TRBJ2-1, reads DTGVSQNPRHKITKRGQNVTFRCDPISEHNRLYWYRQTLGQGPEFLTYFQNEAQLEKSRLLSDRFSAERPKGSFSTLEIQRTEQGDSAMYLCASSARQGEYNEQFFGPGTRLTVL.

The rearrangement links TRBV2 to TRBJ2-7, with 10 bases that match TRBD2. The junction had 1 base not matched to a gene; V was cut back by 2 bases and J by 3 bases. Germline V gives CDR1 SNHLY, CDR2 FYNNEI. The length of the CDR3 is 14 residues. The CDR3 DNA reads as TGTGCCAGCAGTGAAACTAGCGGGAACTACGAGCAGTACTTC. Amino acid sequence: CASSETSGNYEQYF.

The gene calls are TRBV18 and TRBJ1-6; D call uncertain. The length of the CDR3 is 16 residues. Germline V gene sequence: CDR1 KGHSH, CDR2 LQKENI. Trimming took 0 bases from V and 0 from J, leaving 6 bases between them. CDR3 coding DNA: TGTGCCAGCTCACCACCGACTTCCTCCTATAATTCACCCCTCCACTTT. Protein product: CASSPPTSSYNSPLHF. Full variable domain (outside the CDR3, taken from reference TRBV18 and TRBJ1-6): NAGVMQNPRHLVRRRGQEARLRCSPMKGHSHVYWYRQLPEEGLKFMVYLQKENIIDESGMPKERFSAEFPKEGPSILRIQQVVRGDSAAYFCASSPPTSSYNSPLHFGNGTRLTVT.

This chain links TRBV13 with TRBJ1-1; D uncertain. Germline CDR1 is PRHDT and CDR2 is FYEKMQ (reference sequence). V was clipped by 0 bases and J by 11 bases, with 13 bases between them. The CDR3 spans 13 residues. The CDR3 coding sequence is TGTGCCAGCAGCTTAGGCGGCGGGCTCTGGGCTTTCTTT. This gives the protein CASSLGGGLWAFF.

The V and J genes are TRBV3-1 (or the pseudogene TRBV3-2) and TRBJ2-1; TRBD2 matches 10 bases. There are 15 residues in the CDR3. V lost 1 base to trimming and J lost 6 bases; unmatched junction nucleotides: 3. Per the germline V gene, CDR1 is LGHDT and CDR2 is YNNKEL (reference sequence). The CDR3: CASSQGAGGPNEQFF. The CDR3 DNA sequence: TGTGCCAGCAGCCAAGGAGCGGGAGGGCCCAATGAGCAGTTCTTC.

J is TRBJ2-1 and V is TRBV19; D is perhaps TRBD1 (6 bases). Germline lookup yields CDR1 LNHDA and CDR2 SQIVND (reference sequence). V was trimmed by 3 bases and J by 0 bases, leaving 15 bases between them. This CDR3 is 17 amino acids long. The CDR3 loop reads CASSIVKGVSSYNEQFF. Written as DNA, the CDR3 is TGTGCCAGTAGTATTGTGAAGGGGGTGAGCTCCTACAATGAGCAGTTCTTC.

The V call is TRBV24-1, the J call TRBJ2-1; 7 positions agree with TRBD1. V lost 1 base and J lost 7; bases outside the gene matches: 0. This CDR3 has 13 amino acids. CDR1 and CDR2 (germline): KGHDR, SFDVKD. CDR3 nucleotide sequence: TGTGCCACCAGTGATTTACAGGGGAATGAGCAGTTCTTC. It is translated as CATSDLQGNEQFF.

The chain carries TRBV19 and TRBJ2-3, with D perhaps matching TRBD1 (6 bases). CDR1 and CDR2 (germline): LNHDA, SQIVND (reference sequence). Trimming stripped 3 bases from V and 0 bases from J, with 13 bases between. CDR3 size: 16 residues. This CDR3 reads CASSIGGGSSTDTQYF. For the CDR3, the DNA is TGTGCCAGTAGTATTGGGGGCGGCTCTAGCACAGATACGCAGTATTTT.

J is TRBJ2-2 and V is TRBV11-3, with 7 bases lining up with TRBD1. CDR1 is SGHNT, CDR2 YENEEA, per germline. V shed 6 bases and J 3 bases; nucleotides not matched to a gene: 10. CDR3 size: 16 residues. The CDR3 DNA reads TGTGCCAGCAGTCCCAGAGGGGGACAGTACACCGGGGAGCTGTTTTTT. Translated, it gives CASSPRGGQYTGELFF. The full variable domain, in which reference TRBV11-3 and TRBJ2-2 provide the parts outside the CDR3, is EAGVVQSPRYKIIEKKQPVAFWCNPISGHNTLYWYLQNLGQGPELLIRYENEEAVDDSQLPKDRFSAERLKGVDSTLKIQPAELGDSAVYLCASSPRGGQYTGELFFGEGSRLTVL.

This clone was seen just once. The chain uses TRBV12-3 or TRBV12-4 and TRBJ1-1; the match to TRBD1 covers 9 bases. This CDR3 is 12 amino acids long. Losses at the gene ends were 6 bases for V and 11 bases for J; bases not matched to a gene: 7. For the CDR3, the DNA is TGTGCCAGCAGCCTCCAACAGGGGGCGGCTTTCTTT. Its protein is CASSLQQGAAFF.

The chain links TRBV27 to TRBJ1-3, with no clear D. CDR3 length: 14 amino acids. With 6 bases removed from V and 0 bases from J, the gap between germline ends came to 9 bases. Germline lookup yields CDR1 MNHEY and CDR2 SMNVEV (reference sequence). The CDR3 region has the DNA TGTGCCAGCAGACCAGACATCTCTGGAAACACCATATATTTT. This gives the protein CASRPDISGNTIYF.

CDR3 residues: CASREGSGGSTGELFF. The CDR3 nucleotides read TGCGCCAGCAGGGAGGGTAGCGGGGGAAGCACCGGGGAGCTGTTTTTT. The chain couples TRBV5-1 to TRBJ2-2; 9 bases agree with TRBD2. In germline, CDR1 is SGHRS, CDR2 YFSETQ. J was trimmed by 4 bases and V by 5 bases; bases with no gene match: 9. CDR3 length: 16 amino acids. Looking up the rest from reference TRBV5-1 and TRBJ2-2 gives the full variable domain: KAGVTQTPRYLIKTRGQQVTLSCSPISGHRSVSWYQQTPGQGLQFLFEYFSETQRNKGNFPGRFSGRQFSNSRSEMNVSTLELGDSALYLCASREGSGGSTGELFFGEGSRLTVL.

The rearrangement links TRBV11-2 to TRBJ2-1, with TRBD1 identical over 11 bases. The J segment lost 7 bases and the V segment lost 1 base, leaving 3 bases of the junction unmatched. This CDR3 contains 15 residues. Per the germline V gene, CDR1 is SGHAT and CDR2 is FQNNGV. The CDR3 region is CASSLGTGGLNEQFF. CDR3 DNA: TGTGCCAGCAGCTTAGGGACAGGGGGCTTAAATGAGCAGTTCTTC. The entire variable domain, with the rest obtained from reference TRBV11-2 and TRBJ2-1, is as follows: EAGVAQSPRYKIIEKRQSVAFWCNPISGHATLYWYQQILGQGPKLLIQFQNNGVVDDSQLPKDRFSAERLKGVDSTLKIQPAKLEDSAVYLCASSLGTGGLNEQFFGPGTRLTVL.

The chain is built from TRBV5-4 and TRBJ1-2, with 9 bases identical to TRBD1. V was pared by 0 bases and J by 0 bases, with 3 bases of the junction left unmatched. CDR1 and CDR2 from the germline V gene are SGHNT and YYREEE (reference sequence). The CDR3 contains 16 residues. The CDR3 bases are TGTGCCAGCAGCTTGGAAGGGGACAGGGCTAACTATGGCTACACCTTC. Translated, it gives CASSLEGDRANYGYTF.

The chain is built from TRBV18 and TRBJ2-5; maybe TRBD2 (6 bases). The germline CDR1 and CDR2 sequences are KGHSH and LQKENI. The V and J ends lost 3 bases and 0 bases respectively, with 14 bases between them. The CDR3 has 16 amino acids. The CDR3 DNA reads TGTGCCAGCTCACCCGGCGTTAGCGGCAACCAAGAGACCCAGTACTTC. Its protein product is CASSPGVSGNQETQYF.

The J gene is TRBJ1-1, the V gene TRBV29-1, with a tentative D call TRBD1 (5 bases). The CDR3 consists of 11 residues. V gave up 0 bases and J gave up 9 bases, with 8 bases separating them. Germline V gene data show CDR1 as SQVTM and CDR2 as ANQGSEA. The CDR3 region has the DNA TGCAGCGTTGAAGAGGGGGGTAAAGCTTTCTTT. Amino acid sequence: CSVEEGGKAFF.

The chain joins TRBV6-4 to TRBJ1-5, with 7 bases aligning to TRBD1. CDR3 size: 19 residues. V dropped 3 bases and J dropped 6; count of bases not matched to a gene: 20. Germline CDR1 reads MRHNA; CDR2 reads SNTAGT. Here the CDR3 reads CASSERCDFLSSGGQPQHF. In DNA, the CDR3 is TGTGCCAGCAGTGAACGTTGCGACTTCCTCAGCTCAGGGGGTCAGCCCCAGCATTTT.

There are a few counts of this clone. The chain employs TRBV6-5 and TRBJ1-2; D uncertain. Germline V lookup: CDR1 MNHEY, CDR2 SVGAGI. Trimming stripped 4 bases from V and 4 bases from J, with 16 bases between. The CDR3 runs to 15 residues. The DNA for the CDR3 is TGTGCCAGCAGTTCCCGGGGTGGCGCAGGCTATGGCTACACCTTC. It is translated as CASSSRGGAGYGYTF.

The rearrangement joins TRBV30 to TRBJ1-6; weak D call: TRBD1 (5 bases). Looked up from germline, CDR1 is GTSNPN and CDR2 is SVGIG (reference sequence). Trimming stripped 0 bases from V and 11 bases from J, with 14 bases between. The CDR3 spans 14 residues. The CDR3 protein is CAWSVRGADPPLHF. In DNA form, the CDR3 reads TGTGCCTGGAGTGTACGCGGGGCCGATCCACCCCTCCACTTT.

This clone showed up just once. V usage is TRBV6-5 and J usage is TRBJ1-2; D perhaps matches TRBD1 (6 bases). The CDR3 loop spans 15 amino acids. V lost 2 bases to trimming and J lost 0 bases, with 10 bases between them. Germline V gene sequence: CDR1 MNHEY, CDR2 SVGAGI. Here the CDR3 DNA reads TGTGCCAGCAGTTACCGGGGGGCAGCTAACTATGGCTACACCTTC. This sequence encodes CASSYRGAANYGYTF.

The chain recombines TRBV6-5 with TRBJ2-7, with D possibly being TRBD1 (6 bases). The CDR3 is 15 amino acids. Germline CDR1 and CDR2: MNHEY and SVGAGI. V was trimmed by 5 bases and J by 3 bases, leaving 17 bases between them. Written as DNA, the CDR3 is TGTGCCAGCAGTCAAAGCGGACAGAGGGGCTACGAGCAGTACTTC. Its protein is CASSQSGQRGYEQYF.

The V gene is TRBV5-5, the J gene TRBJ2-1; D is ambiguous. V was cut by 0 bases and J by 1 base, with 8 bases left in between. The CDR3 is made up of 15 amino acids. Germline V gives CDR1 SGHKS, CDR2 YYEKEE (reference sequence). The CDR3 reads CASSLEQVSYNEQFF. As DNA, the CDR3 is TGTGCCAGCAGCTTGGAGCAGGTATCCTACAATGAGCAGTTCTTC.

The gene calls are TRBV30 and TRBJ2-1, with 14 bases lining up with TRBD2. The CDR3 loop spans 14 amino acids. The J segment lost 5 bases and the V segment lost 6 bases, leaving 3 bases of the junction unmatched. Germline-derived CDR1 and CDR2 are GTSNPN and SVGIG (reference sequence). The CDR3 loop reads CACGTSGSDNEQFF. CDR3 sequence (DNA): TGTGCCTGCGGGACTAGCGGGAGCGACAATGAGCAGTTCTTC.